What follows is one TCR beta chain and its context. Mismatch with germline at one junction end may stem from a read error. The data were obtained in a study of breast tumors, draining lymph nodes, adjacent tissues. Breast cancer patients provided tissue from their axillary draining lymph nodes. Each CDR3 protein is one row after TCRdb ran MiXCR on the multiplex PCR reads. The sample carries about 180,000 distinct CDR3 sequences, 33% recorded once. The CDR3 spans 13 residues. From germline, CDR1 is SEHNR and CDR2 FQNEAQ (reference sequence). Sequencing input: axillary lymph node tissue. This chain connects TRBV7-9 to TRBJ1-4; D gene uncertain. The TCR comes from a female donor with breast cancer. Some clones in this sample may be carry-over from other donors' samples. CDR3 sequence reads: CASSLTGGEKLFF. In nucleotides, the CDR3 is TGCGCCAGCAGCTTAACGGGCGGAGAAAAACTGTTTTTT.